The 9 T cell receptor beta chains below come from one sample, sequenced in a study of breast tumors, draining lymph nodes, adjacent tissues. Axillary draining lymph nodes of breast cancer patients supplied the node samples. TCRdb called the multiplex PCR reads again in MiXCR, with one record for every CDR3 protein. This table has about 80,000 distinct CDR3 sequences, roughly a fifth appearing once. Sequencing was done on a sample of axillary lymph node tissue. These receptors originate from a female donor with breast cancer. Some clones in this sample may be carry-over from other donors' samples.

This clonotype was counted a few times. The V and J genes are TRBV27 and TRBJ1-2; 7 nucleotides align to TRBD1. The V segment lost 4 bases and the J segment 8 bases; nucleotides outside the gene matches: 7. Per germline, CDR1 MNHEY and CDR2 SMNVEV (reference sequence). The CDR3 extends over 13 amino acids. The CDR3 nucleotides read TGTGCCAGCAGTTCGCCCCAGGGGGGGGGCTACACCTTC. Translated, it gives CASSSPQGGGYTF.

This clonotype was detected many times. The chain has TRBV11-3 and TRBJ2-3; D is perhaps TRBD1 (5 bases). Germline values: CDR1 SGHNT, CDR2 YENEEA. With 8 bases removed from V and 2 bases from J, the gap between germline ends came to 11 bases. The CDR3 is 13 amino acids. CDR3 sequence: CASATGPTDTQYF. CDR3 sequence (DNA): TGTGCCAGCGCCACAGGCCCCACAGATACGCAGTATTTT.

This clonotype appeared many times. The DNA of the CDR3 is TGCAGTGCTCGCTTCCTAGCGGGCTCCTACAATGAGCAGTTCTTC. Its protein is CSARFLAGSYNEQFF. The chain couples TRBV20-1 to TRBJ2-1, with 8 bases matching TRBD2. Germline V gene sequence: CDR1 DFQATT, CDR2 SNEGSKA (reference sequence). Losses at the gene ends were 5 bases for V and 0 bases for J; bases not matched to a gene: 6. The CDR3 contains 15 residues.

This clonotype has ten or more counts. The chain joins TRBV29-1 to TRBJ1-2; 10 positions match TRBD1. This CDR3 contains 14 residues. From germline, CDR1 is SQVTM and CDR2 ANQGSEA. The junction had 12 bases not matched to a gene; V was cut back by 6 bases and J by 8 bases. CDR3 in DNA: TGCAGCGTGGCTACCGGGACAGGGGAGGTCGGCTACACCTTC. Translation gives CSVATGTGEVGYTF. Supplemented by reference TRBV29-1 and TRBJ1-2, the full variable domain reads SAVISQKPSRDICQRGTSLTIQCQVDSQVTMMFWYRQQPGQSLTLIATANQGSEATYESGFVIDKFPISRPNLTFSTLTVSNMSPEDSSIYLCSVATGTGEVGYTFGSGTRLTVV.

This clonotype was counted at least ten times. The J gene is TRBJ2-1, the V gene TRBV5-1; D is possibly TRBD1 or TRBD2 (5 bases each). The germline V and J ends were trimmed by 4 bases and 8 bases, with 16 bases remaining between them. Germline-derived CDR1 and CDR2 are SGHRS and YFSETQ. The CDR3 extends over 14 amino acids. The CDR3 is CASSGWGGPDEQFF. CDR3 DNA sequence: TGCGCCAGCAGCGGTTGGGGCGGGCCTGATGAGCAGTTCTTC.

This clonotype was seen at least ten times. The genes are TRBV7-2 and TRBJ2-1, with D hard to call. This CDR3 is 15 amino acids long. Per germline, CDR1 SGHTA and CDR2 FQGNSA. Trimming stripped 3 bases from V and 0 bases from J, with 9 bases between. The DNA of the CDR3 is TGTGCCAGCAGCTTGGAAAGGAGCTCCTACAATGAGCAGTTCTTC. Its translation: CASSLERSSYNEQFF.

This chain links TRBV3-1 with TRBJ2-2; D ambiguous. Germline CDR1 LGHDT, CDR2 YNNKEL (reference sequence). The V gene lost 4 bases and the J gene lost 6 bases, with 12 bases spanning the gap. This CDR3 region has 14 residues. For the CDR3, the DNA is TGTGCCAGCAGCCTAGGACCGCGCGCCGGGGAGCTGTTTTTT. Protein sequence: CASSLGPRAGELFF.

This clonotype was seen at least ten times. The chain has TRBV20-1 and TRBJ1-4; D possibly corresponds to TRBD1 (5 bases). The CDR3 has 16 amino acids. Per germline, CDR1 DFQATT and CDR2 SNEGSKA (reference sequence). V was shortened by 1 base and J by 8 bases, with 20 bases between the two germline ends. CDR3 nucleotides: TGCAGTGCTAGAGGCAGGGAAGGGGAGTTAAGGGAAAAACTGTTTTTT. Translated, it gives CSARGREGELREKLFF.

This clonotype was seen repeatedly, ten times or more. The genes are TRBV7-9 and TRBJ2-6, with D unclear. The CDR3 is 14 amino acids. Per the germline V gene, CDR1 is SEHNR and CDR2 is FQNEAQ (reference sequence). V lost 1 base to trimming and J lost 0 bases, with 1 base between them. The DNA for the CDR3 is TGTGCCAGCAGCTTAGGCTCTGGGGCCAACGTCCTGACTTTC. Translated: CASSLGSGANVLTF.